The 2 T cell receptor beta chains below all came from one sample that was sequenced in a study of T cell responses to AZD1222 COVID-19 vaccine. Clones were read by immunoSEQ multiplex PCR, and TCRdb kept only the in-frame ones, dropping some. This sample carries about 130,000 clones, around 94% of them seen once, and the ten largest clones take approximately 7%. The material was peripheral blood, obtained on day 0 of AZD1222 vaccination. The receptors shown here come from an adult in good health.

This chain joins TRBV6-5 and TRBJ1-4; no reliable D call. CDR1 MNHEY and CDR2 SVGAGI come from the germline V gene. V was pared by 2 bases and J by 4 bases, with 5 bases between. The CDR3 consists of 13 residues. CDR3 region: CASSYTVNEKLFF. The CDR3 nucleotides are TGTGCCAGCAGTTACACCGTTAATGAAAAACTGTTTTTT.

Points on this clone: The same CDR3 arises from other DNA sequences in this sample as well. The chain employs TRBV5-6 and TRBJ2-7; no definite D call. The CDR3 is 13 residues long. Germline V lookup: CDR1 SGHDT, CDR2 YYEEEE. The V and J ends lost 0 bases and 1 base respectively, with 5 bases between them. CDR3: CASSLVGSYEQYF. For the CDR3, the DNA is TGTGCCAGCAGCTTGGTCGGGTCCTACGAGCAGTACTTC.